The 20 T cell receptor beta chains listed next were all sequenced from one sample in a study of blood T cells in healthy people across ages. PCR was performed a second time for roughly 7 to 11 cycles using a sample-barcoded 5' primer and a J-beta primer mix. From the 5' RACE reads, TCRdb called clonotypes with MiXCR, one entry per CDR3 protein. The data contain roughly 1.4 million distinct CDR3 sequences, around 55% of them singletons. Material: blood. The source of these receptors is a man between 18 and 35 years old in good health.

This clonotype was picked up a small number of times. The chain employs TRBV29-1 and TRBJ1-1, with D maybe TRBD1 (5 bases). Trimming pared 7 bases from V and 1 base from J, leaving 10 bases between. This CDR3 region has 12 residues. Per germline, CDR1 SQVTM and CDR2 ANQGSEA. CDR3 protein: CSGNTGNTEAFF. CDR3 sequence (DNA): TGCAGCGGAAACACAGGGAACACTGAAGCTTTCTTT.

The chain recombines TRBV21-1 with TRBJ1-4. TRBV21-1 is labeled a pseudogene. The CDR3 is made up of 15 amino acids. The CDR3 protein is CASSIRPFRWEKLFF. The DNA for the CDR3 is TGTGCCAGCAGCATACGGCCCTTCAGGTGGGAAAAACTGTTTTTT.

V gene TRBV6-5 combines with J gene TRBJ2-5; 8 bases line up with TRBD1. Germline assignment: CDR1 MNHEY and CDR2 SVGAGI. With 6 bases clipped from V and 5 bases from J, the junction kept 8 bases outside the gene matches. The CDR3 has 14 residues. The CDR3 protein is CASSRQGSVETQYF. In DNA form, the CDR3 reads TGTGCCAGCAGCAGACAGGGGTCGGTGGAGACCCAGTACTTC.

This chain links TRBV6-6 with TRBJ2-3; 8 bases fit TRBD1. The germline gives CDR1 MNHNY, CDR2 SVGAGI (reference sequence). The CDR3 loop spans 15 amino acids. After removal of 6 bases from V and 8 bases from J, the junction contained 13 bases not matched to a gene. CDR3 nucleotides: TGTGCCAGCAGATTCTCAGGGGGCATGGGAGGTACGCAGTATTTT. It is translated as CASRFSGGMGGTQYF.

The chain is built from TRBV6-2 or TRBV6-3 and TRBJ1-1; 11 positions agree with TRBD1. This CDR3 has 14 residues. Trimming removed 8 bases from V and 4 bases from J; junction bases left unmatched: 6. The germline gives CDR1 MNHEY, CDR2 SVGEGT. CDR3 in amino acids: CASAGDRGSTEAFF. The CDR3 DNA reads as TGTGCCAGCGCAGGGGACAGGGGGAGCACTGAAGCTTTCTTT.

The chain is built from TRBV6-6 and TRBJ1-2; possibly TRBD1 for D (5 bases). Germline CDR1 MNHNY, CDR2 SVGAGI (reference sequence). V was trimmed by 0 bases and J by 8 bases, leaving 19 bases between them. The CDR3 runs to 16 residues. CDR3: CASSYSVVRERAGYTF. In DNA form, the CDR3 reads TGTGCCAGCAGTTACTCCGTCGTCAGGGAGCGAGCGGGCTACACCTTC.

The chain combines TRBV2 with TRBJ2-1; tentatively, D is TRBD1 (6 bases). The CDR3 is made up of 15 amino acids. Deletions cut 7 bases from V and 0 bases from J, with 13 bases between. Germline-derived CDR1 and CDR2 are SNHLY and FYNNEI. The CDR3 bases are TGTGCCAGCACCGAAGGACAGAACTCCTACAATGAGCAGTTCTTC. Amino acids: CASTEGQNSYNEQFF.

This chain joins TRBV20-1 and TRBJ2-1; 8 bases match TRBD2. J was trimmed by 5 bases and V by 0 bases; bases with no gene match: 15. Germline CDR1 and CDR2: DFQATT and SNEGSKA (reference sequence). The CDR3 spans 18 residues. The CDR3 DNA follows: TGCAGTGCTAGAGACGATTCTGCCGGGACTAGATTAAACAATGAGCAGTTCTTC. Translating it yields CSARDDSAGTRLNNEQFF.

The chain recombines TRBV29-1 with TRBJ2-3, with a tentative D call TRBD1 (6 bases). CDR1 and CDR2 from the germline V gene are SQVTM and ANQGSEA. The CDR3 runs 15 residues. V lost 1 base and J lost 9, with 20 bases in between. CDR3 coding DNA: TGCAGCGTTGAAGGTGCGGAGAGGGGGTACGGGACGCAGTATTTT. Protein: CSVEGAERGYGTQYF.

This clonotype occurred a few times. This chain joins TRBV20-1 and TRBJ1-4; 11 nucleotides agree with TRBD1. CDR1 is DFQATT and CDR2 is SNEGSKA in the germline V gene (reference sequence). V trimming: 7 bases; J trimming: 8 bases; junction bases outside the gene matches: 6. The CDR3 runs 13 residues. In nucleotides, the CDR3 is TGCAGTGTACGACGGACAGGGGGCGAAAAACTGTTTTTT. Its translation: CSVRRTGGEKLFF.

V usage is TRBV6-1 and J usage is TRBJ1-2; D is undetermined. The V gene lost 4 bases and the J gene lost 7 bases, with 10 bases spanning the gap. CDR1 and CDR2 from the germline V gene are MNHNS and SASEGT. CDR3 length equals 12 residues. The CDR3 reads CASSANSVGYTF. The CDR3 region has the DNA TGTGCCAGCAGTGCGAACAGCGTTGGCTACACCTTC.

This clonotype was recorded once. This sequence joins TRBV6-5 and TRBJ2-7; 8 positions agree with TRBD1. Germline values: CDR1 MNHEY, CDR2 SVGAGI. This CDR3 contains 15 residues. Trimming at V came to 2 bases and at J to 7 bases, leaving 10 bases not matched to a gene. The CDR3 is CASSYGRGRRNEQYF. CDR3 nucleotide sequence: TGTGCCAGCAGTTACGGCAGGGGGCGTAGAAATGAGCAGTACTTC.

This clonotype appeared once. The chain combines TRBV20-1 with TRBJ2-3, with D possibly being TRBD1 or TRBD2 (6 bases each). The CDR3 has 14 amino acids. The V gene's germline CDR1 is DFQATT and CDR2 SNEGSKA (reference sequence). The V end was cut by 1 base, the J end by 4 bases, with 12 bases between. The DNA for the CDR3 is TGCAGTGCTAGAGTGGGGGGCAACGCAGATACGCAGTATTTT. This sequence encodes CSARVGGNADTQYF.

The V and J genes are TRBV6-5 and TRBJ1-2; 9 bases match TRBD1. This CDR3 region has 14 residues. Unmatched junction bases numbered 6, after V lost 5 bases and J lost 5 bases. Germline-derived CDR1 and CDR2 are MNHEY and SVGAGI. CDR3 in amino acids: CASSMDRGDYGYTF. In nucleotides, the CDR3 is TGTGCCAGCAGTATGGACAGGGGAGATTATGGCTACACCTTC.

This clonotype was found a few times. The J gene is TRBJ2-1, the V gene TRBV20-1; TRBD1 aligns across 7 bases. This CDR3 spans 15 amino acids. Per the germline V gene, CDR1 is DFQATT and CDR2 is SNEGSKA (reference sequence). Losses at the gene ends were 0 bases for V and 5 bases for J; bases not matched to a gene: 7. CDR3 nucleotide sequence: TGCAGTGCTAGAGATGTTCAGGGGGTAAACAATGAGCAGTTCTTC. This gives the protein CSARDVQGVNNEQFF.

CDR3 DNA sequence: TGCGCCAGCAGCCAAGGAGGGACAGGGCGTTTCGCTGAAGCTTTCTTT. Its protein is CASSQGGTGRFAEAFF. V and J are TRBV4-1 and TRBJ1-1, with 9 bases fitting TRBD1. After removal of 1 base from V and 6 bases from J, the junction contained 9 bases not matched to a gene. This CDR3 is built from 16 residues. Germline V gene lookup returns CDR1 MGHRA and CDR2 YSYEKL.

The rearrangement links TRBV10-2 to TRBJ2-5, with D hard to call. V dropped 4 bases and J dropped 1 base, with 7 bases sitting between them. Germline V CDR1 and CDR2: WSHSY, SAAADI. The CDR3 contains 13 residues. The CDR3 loop is CASSVAIQETQYF. CDR3 nucleotides: TGCGCCAGCAGTGTGGCCATCCAAGAGACCCAGTACTTC.

The genes are TRBV10-1 and TRBJ2-5; D is perhaps TRBD1 or TRBD2 (5 bases each). The CDR3 loop spans 13 amino acids. Germline assignment: CDR1 WNHNN and CDR2 SYGVQD (reference sequence). V was shortened by 6 bases and J by 1 base, with 9 bases between the two germline ends. CDR3 amino acids: CASSGTIQETQYF. The CDR3 DNA sequence: TGCGCCAGCAGCGGGACGATCCAAGAGACCCAGTACTTC.

This clonotype was found a few times. The rearrangement links TRBV20-1 to TRBJ2-1; no definite D call. The germline gives CDR1 DFQATT, CDR2 SNEGSKA (reference sequence). This CDR3 is 12 amino acids long. V was pared by 5 bases and J by 8 bases, with 13 bases between. Here the CDR3 reads CSALDVRDEQFF. CDR3 coding DNA: TGCAGTGCTCTAGACGTGAGAGATGAGCAGTTCTTC.

The chain is built from TRBV11-2 and TRBJ2-1; the match to TRBD2 covers 10 bases. The CDR3 has 15 residues. Germline loops: CDR1 SGHAT, CDR2 FQNNGV. The J segment lost 3 bases and the V segment lost 8 bases, leaving 7 bases of the junction unmatched. CDR3: CASRASGGLYNEQFF. The CDR3, as DNA: TGTGCCAGCCGAGCTAGCGGGGGCCTCTACAATGAGCAGTTCTTC.